The rows below give T cell receptor beta chains drawn from one sample of a study of shared clonotypes between healthy human individuals. Sequenced by immunoSEQ multiplex PCR; TCRdb stores in-frame clones only, minus some. The profile covers about 2.4 million clones, with roughly 93% appearing a single time and approximately 0.37% taken by the ten largest. The sequencing sample was made of naive CD4+ T cells from PBMCs. The receptors derive from a man aged 18 to 29 in good health. Some clones in this sample may be carry-over from other donors' samples. The CDR3 runs from the conserved cysteine through the conserved F or W. A D gene is named only where the DNA matches it firmly. Rows may omit the clone size; those that give it use once, few, many or a size class.

j_call clone_size v_call d_call cdr3_nt cdr3_aa
TRBJ1-2 NA TRBV6-6 NA TGTGCCAGCCGCGAGGGGAGGGGTCTCTATGGCTACACCTTC CASREGRGLYGYTF
TRBJ1-2 once TRBV27 NA TGTGCCAGCAGTTTAAGGACCGACCGGGGTGGCTACACCTTC CASSLRTDRGGYTF
TRBJ2-1 NA TRBV10-3 NA TGTGCCATCAGGGATAGGTCCCCCTACAATGAGCAGTTCTTC CAIRDRSPYNEQFF
TRBJ1-2 NA TRBV28 NA TGTGCCAGCAGGACCTTGGCGGGGGAGTATGGCTACACCTTC CASRTLAGEYGYTF
TRBJ1-1 NA TRBV7-2 NA TGTGCCAGCAGCTTAAGGTCGCGGACAGACAATGAAGCTTTCTTT CASSLRSRTDNEAFF
TRBJ1-1 NA TRBV6-4 NA TGTGCCAGCAGTGGGTGCGGGGAGAACACTGAAGCTTTCTTT CASSGCGENTEAFF
TRBJ2-1 NA TRBV7-3 TRBD1 TGTGCCAGCAGCGTCTCCTCCGGGACAGCGTACAATGAGCAGTTCTTC CASSVSSGTAYNEQFF
TRBJ1-2 NA TRBV6-1 NA TGTGCCAGCAGTGAATATTCGGGCAGTAACTATGGCTACACCTTC CASSEYSGSNYGYTF
TRBJ2-1 NA TRBV5-4 TRBD2 TGTGCCAGCAGCTTGGTTGGCGGGAGAAGGGGCAATGAGCAGTTCTTC CASSLVGGRRGNEQFF
TRBJ2-7 NA TRBV6-6 NA TGTGCCAGCAGCCCAGGGGACCACGAGCAGTACTTC CASSPGDHEQYF
TRBJ2-1 once TRBV2 TRBD2 TGTGCCAGCAGTAAGCGGGAGGGTTACAATGAGCAGTTCTTC CASSKREGYNEQFF
TRBJ1-4 NA TRBV5-1 NA TGCGCCAGCAGCTCCGCAACAGCAACTAATGAAAAACTGTTTTTT CASSSATATNEKLFF
TRBJ1-4 once TRBV5-6 NA TGTGCCAGCAGCTCGTCAGCGTCTGTGCGCGAAAAACTGTTTTTT CASSSSASVREKLFF
TRBJ1-2 NA TRBV27 NA TGTGCCAGCAGGTCGCCGGGGCTTGGCTACACCTTC CASRSPGLGYTF
TRBJ1-2 NA TRBV6-5 TRBD1 TGTGCCAGCAGTTACTCTGGGGGACAGGGGAGAGGAGGCTACACCTTC CASSYSGGQGRGGYTF
TRBJ2-5 NA TRBV28 NA TGTGCCAGCACCAGGGGGGGGCTAGGGGAAGAGACCCAGTACTTC CASTRGGLGEETQYF
TRBJ2-7 NA TRBV11-3 TRBD1 TGTGCCAGCAGCGTGGGGGACAGGGGCTCCTACGAGCAGTACTTC CASSVGDRGSYEQYF
TRBJ2-5 once TRBV28 NA TGTGCCACGAGTCGACAGGTACAGGAGACCCAGTACTTC CATSRQVQETQYF
TRBJ2-3 NA TRBV9 TRBD1 TGTGCCAGCAGCGTACTAGGGGGACAGACTAGCACAGATACGCAGTATTTT CASSVLGGQTSTDTQYF
TRBJ1-2 NA TRBV28 TRBD1 TGTGCCAGCAGTTCAGACAGGGGACGGGGCTACACCTTC CASSSDRGRGYTF
TRBJ2-1 NA TRBV11-2 TRBD2 TGTGCCAGCAGCTCAATAGGGACTAGCTCCAATGAGCAGTTCTTC CASSSIGTSSNEQFF
TRBJ2-1 NA TRBV7-3 TRBD2 TGTGCCAGCAGCTTAGTCCCCCCCGCGGGAGGGGGGTTCGCCTACAATGAGCAGTTCTTC CASSLVPPAGGGFAYNEQFF
TRBJ2-1 NA TRBV14 NA TGTGCCAGCAGCCAACCAGGGACGGTTCAGCAGTTCTTC CASSQPGTVQQFF
TRBJ1-2 few TRBV6-5 NA TGTGCCAGCAGTTACTCGGGGGTGGGTGGCTACACCTTC CASSYSGVGGYTF
TRBJ2-2 once TRBV29-1 TRBD2 TGCAGCGTCCTAGCGGGAGGGCCGACCGGGGAGCTGTTTTTT CSVLAGGPTGELFF
TRBJ2-5 NA TRBV6-6 NA TGTGCCAGCAGTAGCAGGGTAACGCAAGAGACCCAGTACTTC CASSSRVTQETQYF
TRBJ1-2 NA TRBV19 NA TGTGCCAGTACGGCTAGGGGCCTAACTAACTATGGCTACACCTTC CASTARGLTNYGYTF
TRBJ1-1 NA TRBV27 TRBD1 TGTGCCAGCAGTCCGGTCCCGGGACAGGGGCGGGGGGGTGAAGCTTTCTTT CASSPVPGQGRGGEAFF
TRBJ2-1 NA TRBV27 NA TGTGCCAGCAGAGTAGGGAATGAGCAGTTCTTC CASRVGNEQFF
TRBJ1-2 NA TRBV4-3 NA TGCGCCAGCAGCCAAGACAGCCGATATGGCTACACCTTC CASSQDSRYGYTF
TRBJ1-1 NA TRBV9 NA TGTGCCAGCAGCGCCGACGGGCGGGGCACTGAAGCTTTCTTT CASSADGRGTEAFF
TRBJ1-2 NA TRBV28 NA TGTGCCAGCAGTTTATTACTCGACGCTGGCTACACCTTC CASSLLLDAGYTF
TRBJ2-1 NA TRBV5-1 NA TGCGCCAGCAGCTTGGGGGGGCTGGTGGGTGAGCAGTTCTTC CASSLGGLVGEQFF
TRBJ2-7 NA TRBV2 TRBD1 TGTGCCAGCAGTGGACAGGGGGCGGTTTACGAGCAGTACTTC CASSGQGAVYEQYF
TRBJ2-7 NA TRBV6-1 NA TGTGCCAGCAGTAACCCAGGGGTCTCCTACGAGCAGTACTTC CASSNPGVSYEQYF
TRBJ1-5 NA TRBV28 TRBD1 TGTGCCAGCAGGCGGGACAGGGGGTTTCAGCCCCAGCATTTT CASRRDRGFQPQHF
TRBJ1-5 once TRBV19 NA TGTGCCAGTACCCCGGCAGGCTTATGGAATCAGCCCCAGCATTTT CASTPAGLWNQPQHF
TRBJ1-3 NA TRBV7-9 TRBD1 TGTGCCAGCAGCCCACAGGGGCTCGGAAACACCATATATTTT CASSPQGLGNTIYF
TRBJ1-2 NA TRBV7-2 NA TGTGCCAGCAGCTTACGCATGGGTTCTGGCTACACCTTC CASSLRMGSGYTF
TRBJ2-1 NA TRBV29-1 NA TGCAGCGACACAGGGTACAATGAGCAGTTCTTC CSDTGYNEQFF
TRBJ2-3 NA TRBV7-3 NA TGTGCCAGCAGCCCCGAGGGGGCAGATACGCAGTATTTT CASSPEGADTQYF
TRBJ2-7 NA TRBV5-6 NA TGTGCCAGCAGCTCCTCGCGGGACTGGGCCTACGAGCAGTACTTC CASSSSRDWAYEQYF
TRBJ1-4 NA TRBV7-3 NA TGTGCCAGCAGCTTCGCGAACAAGACATCAACTAATGAAAAACTGTTTTTT CASSFANKTSTNEKLFF
TRBJ2-2 NA TRBV18 NA TGTGCCAGCTCACCTCAGGGTGGACTCACCGGGGAGCTGTTTTTT CASSPQGGLTGELFF
TRBJ2-1 NA TRBV5-4 TRBD2 TGTGCCAGCATGCGACTAGCGGATGAGCAGTTCTTC CASMRLADEQFF
TRBJ2-5 NA TRBV15 NA TGTGCCACCAGCAGAGACAGGGAAGAGACCCAGTACTTC CATSRDREETQYF
TRBJ2-3 NA TRBV28 TRBD1 TGTGCCAGCAGTTTGTTGGGACAGGGGAGAACAGATACGCAGTATTTT CASSLLGQGRTDTQYF
TRBJ1-2 few TRBV19 NA TGTGCCAGTAGTTCCATCTTCCTAGGGAACTATGGCTACACCTTC CASSSIFLGNYGYTF
TRBJ2-7 NA TRBV5-1 TRBD2 TGCGCCAGCAGCTTGGGGGCTAGCGGGAGGGACGAGCAGTACTTC CASSLGASGRDEQYF
TRBJ2-3 NA TRBV9 NA TGTGCCAGCAGCGCGGGACCCTTCGGAGATACGCAGTATTTT CASSAGPFGDTQYF